This T cell receptor beta chain was observed in a study of cytomegalovirus exposure and HLA in healthy donors. Whole-study results and caveats: TCR beta sequences numbering under 20,000 were associated with HLA alleles at 0.05 false discovery rate in a later analysis. With further analysis later on, most CMV-associated TCR beta chains appeared HLA-restricted. Several of the most significant clusters appeared linked to common viral pathogens, based on a later analysis.

For this clone: The antigen remains undetermined.

In germline, CDR1 is SGHRS, CDR2 YFSETQ. The germline V and J ends were trimmed by 4 bases and 7 bases, with 16 bases remaining between them. The CDR3 extends over 14 amino acids. With 60 Vbeta and 13 Jbeta primers, the PCR was carried out. Profiling relied on immunoSEQ multiplex PCR, and the TCRdb table lists in-frame clones only, not all of them. The sample records fewer than 150,000 clones, 80% being singletons. The TCR sequence derives from a male donor in good health and CMV-seronegative. The chain joins TRBV5-1 to TRBJ2-3; D might be TRBD1 (8 bases). The sequencing input was PBMCs. The CDR3 here is CASSLTGEGNTQYF. CDR3 nucleotides: TGCGCCAGCAGCCTGACAGGGGAGGGGAATACGCAGTATTTT.